Presented here are 11 T cell receptor beta chains from one specimen sequenced in a study of cytomegalovirus exposure and HLA in healthy donors. Both 60 Vbeta primers and 13 Jbeta primers went into the PCR. This table comes from immunoSEQ multiplex PCR, and its TCRdb copy is limited to in-frame clones, with some not included. The sample lists approximately 150,000 clones, 75% to 90% occurring once. Sequenced: PBMCs. The receptors here all came from a woman aged 25 to 45 in good health and CMV-seronegative.

The sample holds a few counts of this clone. The J gene is TRBJ1-4, the V gene TRBV10-3; D gene unclear. The CDR3 consists of 14 residues. Trimming took 4 bases from V and 5 from J, leaving 11 bases between them. CDR1 ENHRY and CDR2 SYGVKD come from the germline V gene. CDR3 region: CAISGADKNEKLFF. As DNA, the CDR3 is TGTGCCATCAGTGGGGCAGACAAAAATGAAAAACTGTTTTTT.

The chain has TRBV7-2 and TRBJ2-7, with a tentative D call TRBD2 (5 bases). Trimming left V 5 bases short and J 0 bases short, with 11 bases between. The germline CDR1 and CDR2 sequences are SGHTA and FQGNSA. This CDR3 comprises 14 residues. The CDR3 protein is CASSLLEDSYEQYF. CDR3 in DNA: TGTGCCAGCAGCCTCCTGGAGGACTCCTACGAGCAGTACTTC.

This chain links TRBV12-5 with TRBJ2-1; possible D gene TRBD1, 5 bases. CDR3 length: 15 amino acids. The V end was cut by 7 bases, the J end by 0 bases, with 13 bases between. Germline CDR1 is LGHNT and CDR2 is FRNRAP. The CDR3 here is CASVGKGYSYNEQFF. The CDR3 nucleotides are TGTGCTAGTGTAGGGAAGGGGTACTCCTACAATGAGCAGTTCTTC.

V is TRBV7-2 and J is TRBJ2-7; 10 bases are shared with TRBD2. The CDR3 loop spans 15 amino acids. The trim removed 1 base at V and 4 bases at J, leaving 4 bases unmatched. Germline CDR1 reads SGHTA; CDR2 reads FQGNSA. The CDR3 DNA is TGTGCCAGCAGCTTAGTGGTAGCGGGGGGTTACGAGCAGTACTTC. Translating it yields CASSLVVAGGYEQYF.

The chain has TRBV7-9 and TRBJ2-5; tentatively, D is TRBD1 (6 bases). The J call may be faulty, since TRBJ2-7 better matches the DNA end. CDR3 length: 14 amino acids. Germline loops: CDR1 SEHNR, CDR2 FQNEAQ (reference sequence). CDR3 residues: CASSLGQNSYEQYF. The CDR3, as DNA: TGTGCCAGCAGCCTCGGACAGAACTCCTACGAGCAGTACTTC.

The chain couples TRBV7-9 to TRBJ2-4; D not certain. Trimming removed 4 bases from V and 8 bases from J, with 6 bases in between. The CDR3 contains 11 residues. CDR1 and CDR2 (germline): SEHNR, FQNEAQ (reference sequence). CDR3 protein: CASSYADIQYF. The CDR3 DNA follows: TGTGCCAGCAGCTATGCAGACATTCAGTACTTC.

This sequence joins TRBV25-1 and TRBJ2-1; 7 nucleotides match TRBD2. The CDR3 length is 15 residues. Per the germline V gene, CDR1 is MGHDK and CDR2 is SYGVNS. V dropped 2 bases and J dropped 3; count of bases not matched to a gene: 4. The CDR3 DNA sequence: TGTGCCAGCAGTGAAGGCGGGAGTGGCTACAATGAGCAGTTCTTC. Its translation: CASSEGGSGYNEQFF.

V is TRBV2 and J is TRBJ2-4; the match to TRBD2 covers 8 bases. J gave up 16 bases and V 4 bases, and 9 bases lay outside the gene matches. This CDR3 contains 12 residues. The germline gives CDR1 SNHLY, CDR2 FYNNEI. CDR3 in amino acids: CASSAERGMLYF. The CDR3 bases are TGTGCCAGCAGTGCAGAGCGGGGGATGCTCTACTTC.

This rearrangement joins TRBV18 to TRBJ1-4; perhaps TRBD1 as D (5 bases). Trimming stripped 2 bases from V and 6 bases from J, with 10 bases between. The CDR3 totals 14 residues. Germline values: CDR1 KGHSH, CDR2 LQKENI. The CDR3 here is CASSPRGPDEKLFF. For the CDR3, the DNA is TGTGCCAGCTCACCAAGGGGCCCAGATGAAAAACTGTTTTTT.

The rearrangement uses TRBV27 and TRBJ1-2, with D perhaps TRBD1 (6 bases). CDR3 size: 13 residues. The V gene's germline CDR1 is MNHEY and CDR2 SMNVEV (reference sequence). The ends were cut back, 4 bases at V and 6 bases at J, with 12 bases in the middle. This CDR3 is CASSSLDRNGYTF. CDR3 sequence (DNA): TGTGCCAGCAGTTCCCTCGACAGGAATGGCTACACCTTC.

As for this clone: The junction and the germline gene differ at one end; a read error may be behind it. The V call is TRBV13, the J call TRBJ1-2; D unresolved. The germline CDR1 and CDR2 sequences are PRHDT and FYEKMQ (reference sequence). The CDR3 length is 14 residues. The CDR3 here is CASSLGSNPYGHTF. Written as DNA, the CDR3 is TGTGCCAGCAGCTTGGGCAGCAACCCCTATGGCCACACCTTC.